Included here is one T cell receptor beta chain sequence, with context. What it binds is not known. This PCR relied on a set of 60 Vbeta primers and 13 Jbeta primers. Study processing details: In a later analysis, 75 million to 85 million unique TCR beta chains included roughly 11 million shared by two or more donors. TCRdb's copy holds only in-frame clones and misses some; the assay was immunoSEQ multiplex PCR. The DNA gave D and trimming, while V, J and clone size come from that table. The sample shows about 220,000 clones, roughly 84% of them seen only once. This specimen comes from a study of cytomegalovirus exposure and HLA in healthy donors. Overall study context: Earlier results showed roughly 120 million unique TCR beta sequences derived from 150 million to 200 million T cells.

General study points: In most subjects, TCR beta sequences reportedly gave accurate predictions of HLA-A and HLA-B alleles. Further analysis was carried out later, and it showed several of the most significant clusters appearing linked to common viral pathogens.

This CDR3 is built from 14 residues. V lost 0 bases and J lost 2, with 7 bases in between. The germline V gene encodes CDR1 LGHNA and CDR2 YNFKEQ. The source is a boy younger than 10 in good health and CMV-seronegative. This chain joins TRBV4-2 and TRBJ1-1; D not certain. Sequences were obtained from PBMCs. The CDR3 here is CASSQDLRNTEAFF. The CDR3 nucleotides read TGTGCCAGCAGCCAAGATCTACGTAACACTGAAGCTTTCTTT.